One and the same sample provided the 5 T cell receptor beta chains below, sequenced in a study of blood T cell repertoires in COVID-19. Generated by immunoSEQ multiplex PCR, the TCRdb table keeps only in-frame clones and is missing some. In the table there are roughly 50,000 clones, 80% to 90% of which are singletons. The sample taken for sequencing was peripheral blood. The receptors originated from a man aged 80 or over with acute or convalescent COVID-19.

The chain couples TRBV3-1 (or the pseudogene TRBV3-2) to TRBJ2-1, with D hard to call. This CDR3 has 12 residues. The V end lost 1 base, the J end lost 10 bases, and 8 bases lay between the germline ends. Germline values: CDR1 LGHDT, CDR2 YNNKEL (reference sequence). CDR3 sequence: CASSQGNREQFF. The CDR3 nucleotides read TGTGCCAGCAGCCAAGGTAATCGGGAGCAGTTCTTC.

V usage is TRBV11-1 and J usage is TRBJ2-3; possible D gene TRBD2, 5 bases. The germline V gene has CDR1 SGHAT and CDR2 FQDESV (reference sequence). The CDR3 is 17 residues long. Trimming took 0 bases from V and 0 from J, leaving 13 bases between them. CDR3 protein: CASSLARARTSTDTQYF. The CDR3, as DNA: TGTGCCAGCAGCTTAGCGCGGGCTCGTACAAGCACAGATACGCAGTATTTT.

The genes are TRBV6-1 and TRBJ1-1; 7 nucleotides align to TRBD1. With V trimmed by 3 bases and J by 0 bases, 10 bases remained unmatched. CDR3 length: 17 residues. Germline V gene sequence: CDR1 MNHNS, CDR2 SASEGT. The CDR3 DNA sequence: TGTGCCAGCAGTGATCCAGGGGGAGGAAGATTGAACACTGAAGCTTTCTTT. This sequence encodes CASSDPGGGRLNTEAFF.

The chain joins TRBV30 to TRBJ2-5, with a possible D match to TRBD1 (5 bases). There are 13 residues in the CDR3. The V end lost 2 bases, the J end lost 2 bases, and 9 bases lay between the germline ends. Germline V gene sequence: CDR1 GTSNPN, CDR2 SVGIG (reference sequence). CDR3 region: CAWSNGAQETQYF. The CDR3 DNA follows: TGTGCCTGGAGTAATGGGGCACAAGAGACCCAGTACTTC.

The J gene is TRBJ1-5, the V gene TRBV5-4, with 7 bases fitting TRBD1. The CDR3 has 13 amino acids. The germline gives CDR1 SGHNT, CDR2 YYREEE (reference sequence). After removal of 4 bases from V and 6 bases from J, the junction contained 4 bases not matched to a gene. The CDR3 DNA reads as TGTGCCAGCAGCACAGGGGCGGGTCAGCCCCAGCATTTT. Amino acids: CASSTGAGQPQHF.